This TCR beta chain was recovered during a study of graft-versus-host responses after intestinal transplantation (TCRdb year 2021). General notes on the study: The transplants that recipients got were multivisceral, liver-intestinal, or isolated intestinal. Every recipient was given anti-thymocyte globulin induction, followed by about 3 years of maintenance tacrolimus and steroids. Bulk TCR-beta CDR3 sequencing was used to track graft-versus-host and host-versus-graft alloreactive T cell clones in the graft, circulation and bone marrow after intestinal transplantation. To identify alloreactive clones, pre-transplant mixed lymphocyte reaction products were sequenced and then compared with unstimulated pre-transplant donor and recipient T cells. The cohort enrolled 24 intestinal transplant recipients, one of whom was a retransplant, and a few patients without pretransplant specimens were excluded. Donor T cell macrochimerism was defined as a peak of at least 4% donor T cells among recipient peripheral blood mononuclear cells. Instead of going to the commercial service, samples from a few later patients were sequenced in-house on an Illumina MiSeq and processed with MiXCR. Summary of the overall study and its limitations: Early after transplant, peak levels of circulating GvH clones were found to be associated with declines in HvG clones. The relatively low number and heterogeneity of intestinal transplant patients limited the conclusions. In patients with donor T cell macrochimerism, the allografts had high GvH to HvG T cell clonal ratios. GvH clones were detected in recipient bone marrow, and some appeared earlier in ileal mucosa or blood, consistent with an intestinal mucosal origin.

In the case of this clone: No antigen is known for it. No qualities accompany the bases; no much larger clone lies one base away.

Library creation used the immunoSEQ multiplex PCR assay. High-throughput TCR-beta CDR3 sequencing of genomic DNA from most patients was performed by Adaptive Biotechnologies. The original pipeline was this. TCR sequencing data were retrieved from Adaptive's ImmunoSEQ software for 15 to 20 patients, whereas three other patients were processed with MiXCR and VDJtools. Because the origin of CDR3 nucleotide sequences shared between donor and recipient could not be assigned, those sequences were removed. To be classed as alloreactive, a clone needed at least 2-fold expansion over unstimulated cells and a minimum CFSE-low frequency of 0.002% (template counts) or 0.001% (read counts). A clone was considered mappable if detected in the sequenced pre-transplant spleen, lymph node, or MLR CFSE-low populations of the donor or recipient. Cumulative frequency of alloreactive clones was calculated as a percentage of all sequences weighted by copy number. Imported from immuneACCESS, the table was reduced by TCRdb to in-frame sequences with V and J called. These copies leave out some clones; in studies compared against another copy, an unresolved V gene accounts for under half, and the cause of the remainder is not known. V and J calls plus clone size are reproduced from that table; the DNA served to infer D and trimming. This sample comprises about 23,000 clones, around nine tenths of them detected only once. The top ten clonotypes cover less than 2% of the sample.

In the first month after transplant, blood samples were collected up to 4 times, and after that at least monthly when available. V is pared back by 8 bases and J by 1 base, with 29 bases lying between the germline termini. The CDR3 starts with the cysteine, ends with the phenylalanine, and has 19 residues. The sequence is cut down to CDR3 DNA, 57 bases in frame from base 1. This sample comprised PBMCs, obtained 39 to 40 days after intestinal transplant. The receptor's source is a human patient who received an intestinal transplant, so some T cells may come from the graft donor. The chain is encoded by TRBV6-7 joined to TRBJ2-5; the D assignment is uncertain and may be TRBD1 or TRBD2, with 5 bases supporting each. TRBV6-7 has ORF status, its function being uncertain. The base sequence is TGTGCCAGCCCATTCCGCAGGCCGCTTACAACCGGGACCCAAGAGACCCAGTACTTC. Its translation is CASPFRRPLTTGTQETQYF.